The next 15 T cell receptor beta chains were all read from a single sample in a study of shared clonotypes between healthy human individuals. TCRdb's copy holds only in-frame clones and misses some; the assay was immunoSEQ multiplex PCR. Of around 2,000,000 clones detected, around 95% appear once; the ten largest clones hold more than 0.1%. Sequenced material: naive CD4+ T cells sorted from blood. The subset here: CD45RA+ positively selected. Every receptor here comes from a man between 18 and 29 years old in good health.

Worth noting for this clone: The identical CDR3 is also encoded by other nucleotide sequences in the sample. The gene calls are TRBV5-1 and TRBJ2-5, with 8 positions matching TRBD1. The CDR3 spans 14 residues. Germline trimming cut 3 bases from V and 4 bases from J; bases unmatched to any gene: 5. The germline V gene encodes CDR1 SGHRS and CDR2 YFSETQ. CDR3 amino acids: CASSSSGTGETQYF. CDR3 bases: TGCGCCAGCAGCTCATCCGGGACAGGAGAGACCCAGTACTTC.

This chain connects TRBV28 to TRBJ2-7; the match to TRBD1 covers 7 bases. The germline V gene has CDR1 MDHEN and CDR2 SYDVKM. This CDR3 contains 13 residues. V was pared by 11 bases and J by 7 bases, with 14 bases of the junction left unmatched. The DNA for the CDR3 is TGTGCCGGAAGACAGGGCCCACTTGGGGAGCAGTACTTC. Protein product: CAGRQGPLGEQYF. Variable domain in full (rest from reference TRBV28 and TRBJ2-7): DVKVTQSSRYLVKRTGEKVFLECVQDMDHENMFWYRQDPGLGLRLIYFSYDVKMKEKGDIPEGYSVSREKKERFSLILESASTNQTSMYLCAGRQGPLGEQYFGPGTRLTVT.

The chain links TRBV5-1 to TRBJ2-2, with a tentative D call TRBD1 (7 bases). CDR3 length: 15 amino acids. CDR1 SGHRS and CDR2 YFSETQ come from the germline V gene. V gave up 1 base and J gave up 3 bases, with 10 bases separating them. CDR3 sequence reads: CASSLTGEDTGELFF. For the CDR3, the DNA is TGCGCCAGCAGCTTGACAGGGGAGGACACCGGGGAGCTGTTTTTT.

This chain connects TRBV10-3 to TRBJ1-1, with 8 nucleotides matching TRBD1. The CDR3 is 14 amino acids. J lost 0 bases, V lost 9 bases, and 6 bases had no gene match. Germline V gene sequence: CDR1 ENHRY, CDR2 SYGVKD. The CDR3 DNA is TGTGCCATTGTCCAGGGGGCCATGAACACTGAAGCTTTCTTT. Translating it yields CAIVQGAMNTEAFF.

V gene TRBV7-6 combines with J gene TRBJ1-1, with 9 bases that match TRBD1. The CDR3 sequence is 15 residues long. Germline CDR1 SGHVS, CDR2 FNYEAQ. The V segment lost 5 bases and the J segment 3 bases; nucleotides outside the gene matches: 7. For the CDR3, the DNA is TGTGCCAGCAGCACCACAGGGGGCCGGGACACTGAAGCTTTCTTT. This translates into CASSTTGGRDTEAFF.

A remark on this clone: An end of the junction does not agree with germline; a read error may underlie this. The DNA for the CDR3 is TGTGCCAGCAGCGAAGCTTGGACTTTCGGGGGAAACACCATATATTTT. Protein: CASSEAWTFGGNTIYF. The chain recombines TRBV6-1 with TRBJ1-3; no firm D call. This CDR3 spans 16 amino acids. The germline gives CDR1 MNHNS, CDR2 SASEGT.

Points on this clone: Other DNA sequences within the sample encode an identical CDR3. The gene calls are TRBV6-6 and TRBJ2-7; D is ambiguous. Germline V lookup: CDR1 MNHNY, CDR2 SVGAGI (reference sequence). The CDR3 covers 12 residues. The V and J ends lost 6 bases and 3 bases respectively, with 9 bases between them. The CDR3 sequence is CASSQGGYEQYF. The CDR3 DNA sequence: TGTGCCAGCAGCCAAGGCGGCTACGAGCAGTACTTC.

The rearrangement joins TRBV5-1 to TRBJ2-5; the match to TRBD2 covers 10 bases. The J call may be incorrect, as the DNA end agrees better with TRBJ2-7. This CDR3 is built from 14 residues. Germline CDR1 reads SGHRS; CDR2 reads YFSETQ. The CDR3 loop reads CASSPGTSDYEQYF. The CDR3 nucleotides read TGCGCCAGCAGCCCCGGGACTAGCGACTACGAGCAGTACTTC.

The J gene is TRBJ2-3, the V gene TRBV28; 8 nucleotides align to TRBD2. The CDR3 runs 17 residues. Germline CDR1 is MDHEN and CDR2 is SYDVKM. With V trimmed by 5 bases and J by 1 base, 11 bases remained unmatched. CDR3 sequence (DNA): TGTGCCAGCAGTCCTCCGGGGGGGGTCGTCCGCACAGATACGCAGTATTTT. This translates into CASSPPGGVVRTDTQYF.

CDR3 nucleotides: TGTGCCAGCAGTGTTTTGTGGGGGAATGAGCAGTTCTTC. Protein: CASSVLWGNEQFF. V and J are TRBV2 and TRBJ2-1; D assignment may be TRBD1 or TRBD2 (5 bases each). This CDR3 region has 13 residues. The V end lost 4 bases, the J end lost 7 bases, and 11 bases lay between the germline ends. Germline V CDR1 and CDR2: SNHLY, FYNNEI.

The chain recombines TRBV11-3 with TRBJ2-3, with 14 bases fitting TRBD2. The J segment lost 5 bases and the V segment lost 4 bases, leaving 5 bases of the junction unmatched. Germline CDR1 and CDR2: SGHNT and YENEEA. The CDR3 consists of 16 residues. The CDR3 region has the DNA TGTGCCAGCAGCTCGGGACTAGCGGGAGCGCAAGATACGCAGTATTTT. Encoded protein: CASSSGLAGAQDTQYF. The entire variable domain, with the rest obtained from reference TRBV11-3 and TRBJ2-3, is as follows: EAGVVQSPRYKIIEKKQPVAFWCNPISGHNTLYWYLQNLGQGPELLIRYENEEAVDDSQLPKDRFSAERLKGVDSTLKIQPAELGDSAVYLCASSSGLAGAQDTQYFGPGTRLTVL.

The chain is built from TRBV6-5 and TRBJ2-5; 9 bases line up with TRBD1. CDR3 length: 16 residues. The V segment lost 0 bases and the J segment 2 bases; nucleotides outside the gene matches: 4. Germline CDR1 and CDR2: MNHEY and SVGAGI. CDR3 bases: TGTGCCAGCAGTTACTCCGGACAGGGGAGGCAAGAGACCCAGTACTTC. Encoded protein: CASSYSGQGRQETQYF.

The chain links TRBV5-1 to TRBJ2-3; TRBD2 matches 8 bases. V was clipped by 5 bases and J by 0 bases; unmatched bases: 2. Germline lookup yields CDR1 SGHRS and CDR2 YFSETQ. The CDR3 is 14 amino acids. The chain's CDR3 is CASRSGGSTDTQYF. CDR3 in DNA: TGCGCCAGCAGGTCGGGGGGGAGCACAGATACGCAGTATTTT.

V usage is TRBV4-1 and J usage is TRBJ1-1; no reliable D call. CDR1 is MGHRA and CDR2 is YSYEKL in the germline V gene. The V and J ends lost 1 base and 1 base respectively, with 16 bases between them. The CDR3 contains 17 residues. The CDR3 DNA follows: TGCGCCAGCAGCCAAGTTGGGAGCTCGAGCAGGAACACTGAAGCTTTCTTT. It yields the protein CASSQVGSSSRNTEAFF.

CDR3 sequence: CASRRTGGPLNEQFF. The CDR3, as DNA: TGTGCCAGCAGGCGCACAGGGGGCCCTTTGAATGAGCAGTTCTTC. J is TRBJ2-1 and V is TRBV6-5, with TRBD1 matching 9 bases. Germline V gene lookup returns CDR1 MNHEY and CDR2 SVGAGI. CDR3 size: 15 residues. With 6 bases clipped from V and 7 bases from J, the junction kept 10 bases outside the gene matches.